This T cell receptor (beta chain) was recorded in a study of radiotherapy plus CTLA-4 blockade in lung cancer. Trimming pared 2 bases from V and 0 bases from J, leaving 16 bases between. This CDR3 region has 18 residues. Germline CDR1 is KGHSH and CDR2 is LQKENI. Here immunoSEQ multiplex PCR was the method, and the copy in TCRdb shows in-frame clones only, minus some. The data contain 95,000 to 150,000 clones, 80% to 90% of them singletons. This sequence originates from a human donor with non-small cell lung cancer that progressed on radiotherapy plus ipilimumab. This sample comprised peripheral blood, obtained from a patient treated with radiotherapy plus ipilimumab. The chain uses TRBV18 and TRBJ2-2, with a possible D match to TRBD2 (6 bases). CDR3 amino acids: CASSPGPGVLANTGELFF. The CDR3 DNA follows: TGTGCCAGCTCACCAGGTCCGGGGGTGTTAGCGAACACCGGGGAGCTGTTTTTT.